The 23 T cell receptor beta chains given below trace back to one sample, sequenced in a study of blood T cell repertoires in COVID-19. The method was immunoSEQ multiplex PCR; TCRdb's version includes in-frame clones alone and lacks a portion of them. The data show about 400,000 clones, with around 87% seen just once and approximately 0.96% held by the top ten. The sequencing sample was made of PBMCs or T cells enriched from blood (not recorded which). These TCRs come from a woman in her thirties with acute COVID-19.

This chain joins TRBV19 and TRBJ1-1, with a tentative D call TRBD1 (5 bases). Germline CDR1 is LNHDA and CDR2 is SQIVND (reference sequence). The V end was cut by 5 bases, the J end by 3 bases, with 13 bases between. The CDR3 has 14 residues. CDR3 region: CASSSFQGYTEAFF. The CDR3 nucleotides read TGTGCCAGTAGTTCCTTTCAGGGTTACACTGAAGCTTTCTTT.

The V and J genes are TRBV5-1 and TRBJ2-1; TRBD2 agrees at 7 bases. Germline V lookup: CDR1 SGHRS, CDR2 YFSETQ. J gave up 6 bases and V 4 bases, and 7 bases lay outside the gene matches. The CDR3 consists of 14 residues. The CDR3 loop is CASSGGTTGNEQFF. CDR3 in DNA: TGCGCCAGCAGCGGCGGGACTACCGGCAATGAGCAGTTCTTC.

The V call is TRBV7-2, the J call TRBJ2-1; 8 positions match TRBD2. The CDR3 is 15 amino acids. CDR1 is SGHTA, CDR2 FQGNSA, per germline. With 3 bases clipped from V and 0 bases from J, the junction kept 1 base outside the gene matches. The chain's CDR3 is CASSLSGGSYNEQFF. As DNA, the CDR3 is TGTGCCAGCAGCTTGAGCGGGGGCTCCTACAATGAGCAGTTCTTC.

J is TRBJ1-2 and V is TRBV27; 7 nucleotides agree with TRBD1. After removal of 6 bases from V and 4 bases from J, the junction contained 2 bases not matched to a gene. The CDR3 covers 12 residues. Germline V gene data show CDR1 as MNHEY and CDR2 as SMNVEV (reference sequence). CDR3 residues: CASRTGSYGYTF. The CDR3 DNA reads TGTGCCAGCAGGACAGGGAGCTATGGCTACACCTTC.

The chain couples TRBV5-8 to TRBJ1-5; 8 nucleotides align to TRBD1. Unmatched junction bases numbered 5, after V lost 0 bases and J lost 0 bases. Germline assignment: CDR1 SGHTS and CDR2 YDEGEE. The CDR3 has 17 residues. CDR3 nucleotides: TGTGCCAGCAGCTTGGGGACAGGGAAATATAGCAATCAGCCCCAGCATTTT. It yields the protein CASSLGTGKYSNQPQHF.

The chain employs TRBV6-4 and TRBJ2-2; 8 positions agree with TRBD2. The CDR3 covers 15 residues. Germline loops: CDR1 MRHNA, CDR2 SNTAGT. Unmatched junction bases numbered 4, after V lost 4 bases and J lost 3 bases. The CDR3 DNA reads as TGTGCCAGCAGTGCCGGGGGGGAAGACACCGGGGAGCTGTTTTTT. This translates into CASSAGGEDTGELFF.

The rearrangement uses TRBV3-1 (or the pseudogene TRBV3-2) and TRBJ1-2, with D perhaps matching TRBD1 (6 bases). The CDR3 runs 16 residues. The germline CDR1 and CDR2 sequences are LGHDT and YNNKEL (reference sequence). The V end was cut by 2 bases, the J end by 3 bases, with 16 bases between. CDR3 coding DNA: TGTGCCAGCAGCCAACTTCGGACAGTCCTCCACTATGGCTACACCTTC. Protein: CASSQLRTVLHYGYTF.

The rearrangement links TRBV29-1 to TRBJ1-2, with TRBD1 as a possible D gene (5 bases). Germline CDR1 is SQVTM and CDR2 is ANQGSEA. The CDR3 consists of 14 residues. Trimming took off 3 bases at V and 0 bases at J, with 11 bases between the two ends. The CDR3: CSVDGTGANYGYTF. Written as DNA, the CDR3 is TGCAGCGTTGACGGCACAGGAGCTAACTATGGCTACACCTTC.

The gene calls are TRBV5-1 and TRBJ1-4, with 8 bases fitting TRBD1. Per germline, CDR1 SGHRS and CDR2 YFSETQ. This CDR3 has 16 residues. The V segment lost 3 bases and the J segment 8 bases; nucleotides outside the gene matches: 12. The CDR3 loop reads CASSYYSGTGGEKLFF. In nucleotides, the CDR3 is TGCGCCAGCAGCTACTACTCCGGGACAGGAGGGGAAAAACTGTTTTTT.

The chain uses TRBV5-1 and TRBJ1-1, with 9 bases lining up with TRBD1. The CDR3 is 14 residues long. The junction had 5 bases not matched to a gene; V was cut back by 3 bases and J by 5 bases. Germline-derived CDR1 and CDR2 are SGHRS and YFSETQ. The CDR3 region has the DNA TGCGCCAGCAGCTCACAGGGGGCGAGGACTGAAGCTTTCTTT. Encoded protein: CASSSQGARTEAFF.

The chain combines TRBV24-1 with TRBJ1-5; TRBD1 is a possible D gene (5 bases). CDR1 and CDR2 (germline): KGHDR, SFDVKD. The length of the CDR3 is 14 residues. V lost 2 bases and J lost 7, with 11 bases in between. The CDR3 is CATSDSTGLQPQHF. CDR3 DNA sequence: TGTGCCACCAGTGATTCGACGGGACTGCAGCCCCAGCATTTT.

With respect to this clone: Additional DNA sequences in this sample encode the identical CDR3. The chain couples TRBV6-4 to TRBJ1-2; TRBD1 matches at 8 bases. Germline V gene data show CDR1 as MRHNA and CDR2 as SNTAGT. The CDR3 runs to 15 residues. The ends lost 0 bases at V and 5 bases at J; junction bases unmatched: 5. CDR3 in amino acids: CASSDSAGGGYGYTF. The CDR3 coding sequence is TGTGCCAGCAGTGACTCGGCAGGGGGCGGGTATGGCTACACCTTC.

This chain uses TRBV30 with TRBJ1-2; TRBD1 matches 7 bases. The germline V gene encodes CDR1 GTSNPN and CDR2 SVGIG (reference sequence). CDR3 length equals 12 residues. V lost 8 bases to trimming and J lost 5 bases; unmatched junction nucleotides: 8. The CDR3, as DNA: TGTGCCAGAGAGGGACAGAAATATGGCTACACCTTC. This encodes CAREGQKYGYTF.

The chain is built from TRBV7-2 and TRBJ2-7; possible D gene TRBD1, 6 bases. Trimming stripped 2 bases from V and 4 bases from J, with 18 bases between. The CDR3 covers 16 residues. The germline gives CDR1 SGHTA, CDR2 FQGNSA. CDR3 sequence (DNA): TGTGCCAGCAGCTTATTCACTACGGACAGCCAATACGAGCAGTACTTC. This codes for CASSLFTTDSQYEQYF. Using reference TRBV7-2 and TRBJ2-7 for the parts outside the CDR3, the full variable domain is GAGVSQSPSNKVTEKGKDVELRCDPISGHTALYWYRQSLGQGLEFLIYFQGNSAPDKSGLPSDRFSAERTGGSVSTLTIQRTQQEDSAVYLCASSLFTTDSQYEQYFGPGTRLTVT.

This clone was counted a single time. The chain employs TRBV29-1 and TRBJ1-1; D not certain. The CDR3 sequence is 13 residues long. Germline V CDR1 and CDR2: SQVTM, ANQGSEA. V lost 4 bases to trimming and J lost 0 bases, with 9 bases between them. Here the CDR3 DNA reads TGCAGCGTTGGACAAACCCTGAACACTGAAGCTTTCTTT. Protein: CSVGQTLNTEAFF. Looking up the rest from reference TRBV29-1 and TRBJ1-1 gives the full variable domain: SAVISQKPSRDICQRGTSLTIQCQVDSQVTMMFWYRQQPGQSLTLIATANQGSEATYESGFVIDKFPISRPNLTFSTLTVSNMSPEDSSIYLCSVGQTLNTEAFFGQGTRLTVV.

The CDR3 DNA reads TGTGCCAGCAGTTACCCAGAGGGGACAGGGCCCGTTAGCAATCAGCCCCAGCATTTT. Protein sequence: CASSYPEGTGPVSNQPQHF. The chain links TRBV6-2 or TRBV6-3 to TRBJ1-5, with 9 bases matching TRBD1. The germline CDR1 and CDR2 sequences are MNHEY and SVGEGT. Germline trimming cut 2 bases from V and 0 bases from J; bases unmatched to any gene: 11. CDR3 size: 19 residues.

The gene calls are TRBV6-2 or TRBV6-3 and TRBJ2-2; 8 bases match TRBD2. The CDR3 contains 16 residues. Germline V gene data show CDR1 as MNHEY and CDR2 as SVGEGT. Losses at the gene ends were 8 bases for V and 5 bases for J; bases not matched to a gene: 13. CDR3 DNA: TGTGCCAGCGGTTTCGGGGGGGCCTTGGGAACCGGGGAGCTGTTTTTT. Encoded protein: CASGFGGALGTGELFF.

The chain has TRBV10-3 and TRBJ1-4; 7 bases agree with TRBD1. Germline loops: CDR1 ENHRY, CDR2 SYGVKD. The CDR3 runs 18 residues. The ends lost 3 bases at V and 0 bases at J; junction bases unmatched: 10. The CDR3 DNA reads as TGTGCCATCAGTGACCGGGACAGACCAAGTGCAACTAATGAAAAACTGTTTTTT. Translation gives CAISDRDRPSATNEKLFF.

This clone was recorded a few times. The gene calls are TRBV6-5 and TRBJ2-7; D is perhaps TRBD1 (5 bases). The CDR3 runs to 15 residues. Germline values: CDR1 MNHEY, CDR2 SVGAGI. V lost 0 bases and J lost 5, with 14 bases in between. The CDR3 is CASSYSGQGTDEQYF. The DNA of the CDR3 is TGTGCCAGCAGTTACTCTGGGCAGGGTACCGACGAGCAGTACTTC.

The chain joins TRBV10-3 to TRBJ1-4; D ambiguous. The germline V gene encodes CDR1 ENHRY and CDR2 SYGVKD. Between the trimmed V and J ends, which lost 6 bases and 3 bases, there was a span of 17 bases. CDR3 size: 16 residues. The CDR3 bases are TGTGCCATCAGCCACAGTCTTGACGCCTCTAATGAAAAACTGTTTTTT. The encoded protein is CAISHSLDASNEKLFF.

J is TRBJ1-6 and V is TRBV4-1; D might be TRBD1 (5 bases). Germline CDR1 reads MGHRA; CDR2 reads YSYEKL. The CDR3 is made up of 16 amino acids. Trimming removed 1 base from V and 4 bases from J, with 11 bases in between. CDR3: CASSQATDLYNSPLHF. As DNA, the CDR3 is TGCGCCAGCAGCCAAGCGACAGACTTATATAATTCACCCCTCCACTTT.

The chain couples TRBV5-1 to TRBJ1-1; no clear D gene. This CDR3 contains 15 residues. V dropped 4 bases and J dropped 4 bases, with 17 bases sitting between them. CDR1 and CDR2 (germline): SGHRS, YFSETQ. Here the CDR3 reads CASSSVAGGVTEAFF. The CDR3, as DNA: TGCGCCAGCAGCAGCGTCGCCGGCGGAGTCACTGAAGCTTTCTTT.

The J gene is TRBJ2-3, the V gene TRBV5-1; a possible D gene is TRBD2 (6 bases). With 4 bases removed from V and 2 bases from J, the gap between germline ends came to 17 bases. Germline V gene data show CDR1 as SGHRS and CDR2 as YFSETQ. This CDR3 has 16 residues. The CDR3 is CASSTGASVSTDTQYF. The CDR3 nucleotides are TGCGCCAGCAGCACTGGGGCTAGCGTCTCCACAGATACGCAGTATTTT. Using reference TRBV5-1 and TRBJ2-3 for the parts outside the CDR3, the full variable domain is KAGVTQTPRYLIKTRGQQVTLSCSPISGHRSVSWYQQTPGQGLQFLFEYFSETQRNKGNFPGRFSGRQFSNSRSEMNVSTLELGDSALYLCASSTGASVSTDTQYFGPGTRLTVL.